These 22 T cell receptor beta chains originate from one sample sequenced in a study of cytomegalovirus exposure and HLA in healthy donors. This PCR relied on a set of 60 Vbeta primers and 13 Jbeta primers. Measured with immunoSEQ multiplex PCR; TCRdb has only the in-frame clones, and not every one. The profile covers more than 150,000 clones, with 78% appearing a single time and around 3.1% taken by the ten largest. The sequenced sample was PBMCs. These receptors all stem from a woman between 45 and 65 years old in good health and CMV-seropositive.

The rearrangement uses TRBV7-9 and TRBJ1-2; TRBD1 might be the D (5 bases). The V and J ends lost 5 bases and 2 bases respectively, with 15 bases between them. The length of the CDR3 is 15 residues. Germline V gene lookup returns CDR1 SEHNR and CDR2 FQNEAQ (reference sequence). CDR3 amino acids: CASSPQGASNYGYTF. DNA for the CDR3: TGTGCCAGCAGCCCTCAGGGTGCGAGCAACTATGGCTACACCTTC.

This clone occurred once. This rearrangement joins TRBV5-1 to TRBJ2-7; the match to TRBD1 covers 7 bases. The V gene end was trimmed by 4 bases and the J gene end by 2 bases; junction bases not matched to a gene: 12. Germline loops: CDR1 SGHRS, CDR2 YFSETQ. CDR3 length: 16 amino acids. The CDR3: CASSLFGTASTYEQYF. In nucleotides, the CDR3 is TGCGCCAGCAGCCTCTTTGGGACAGCGTCGACCTACGAGCAGTACTTC.

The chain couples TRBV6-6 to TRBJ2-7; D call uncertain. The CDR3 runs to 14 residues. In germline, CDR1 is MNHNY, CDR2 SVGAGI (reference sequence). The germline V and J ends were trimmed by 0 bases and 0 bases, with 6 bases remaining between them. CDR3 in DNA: TGTGCCAGCAGTTACTCTTACAGCTCCTACGAGCAGTACTTC. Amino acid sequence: CASSYSYSSYEQYF.

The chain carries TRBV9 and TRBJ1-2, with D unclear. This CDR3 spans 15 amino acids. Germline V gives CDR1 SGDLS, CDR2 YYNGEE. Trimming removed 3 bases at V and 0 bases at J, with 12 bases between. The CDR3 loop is CASSASRGANYGYTF. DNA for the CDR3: TGTGCCAGCAGCGCTTCGCGGGGAGCTAACTATGGCTACACCTTC.

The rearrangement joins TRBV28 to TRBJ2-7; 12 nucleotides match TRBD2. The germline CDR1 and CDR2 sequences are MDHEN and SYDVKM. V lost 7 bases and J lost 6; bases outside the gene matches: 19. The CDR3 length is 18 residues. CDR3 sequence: CASNGYRTTSGRTREQYF. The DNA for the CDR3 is TGTGCCAGCAACGGATACAGAACGACTAGCGGGAGAACACGCGAGCAGTACTTC.

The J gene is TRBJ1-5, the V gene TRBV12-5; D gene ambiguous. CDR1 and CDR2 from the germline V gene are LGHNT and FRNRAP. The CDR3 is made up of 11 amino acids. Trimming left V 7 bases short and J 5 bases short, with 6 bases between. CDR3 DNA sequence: TGTGCTAGTGCCCTAGATCAGCCCCAGCATTTT. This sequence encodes CASALDQPQHF. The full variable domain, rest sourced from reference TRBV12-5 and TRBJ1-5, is DARVTQTPRHKVTEMGQEVTMRCQPILGHNTVFWYRQTMMQGLELLAYFRNRAPLDDSGMPKDRFSAEMPDATLATLKIQPSEPRDSAVYFCASALDQPQHFGDGTRLSIL.

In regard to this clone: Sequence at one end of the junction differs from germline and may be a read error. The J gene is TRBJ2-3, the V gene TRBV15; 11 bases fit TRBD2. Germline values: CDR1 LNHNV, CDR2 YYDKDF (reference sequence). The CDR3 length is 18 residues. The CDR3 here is CATSRVSGGASGWDTRYF. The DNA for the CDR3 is TGTGCCACCAGCAGAGTTAGCGGGGGGGCCTCGGGTTGGGATACGCGGTATTTT.

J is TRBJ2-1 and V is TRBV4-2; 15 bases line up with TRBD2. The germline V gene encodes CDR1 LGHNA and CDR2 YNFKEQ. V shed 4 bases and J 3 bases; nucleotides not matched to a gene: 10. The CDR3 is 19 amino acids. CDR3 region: CASSLPQGLAGGIYNEQFF. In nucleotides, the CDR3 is TGTGCCAGCAGCCTCCCCCAGGGACTAGCGGGAGGCATCTACAATGAGCAGTTCTTC.

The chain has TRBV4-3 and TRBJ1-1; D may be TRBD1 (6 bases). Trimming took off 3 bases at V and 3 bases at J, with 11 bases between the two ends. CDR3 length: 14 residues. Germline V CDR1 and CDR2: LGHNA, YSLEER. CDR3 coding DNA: TGCGCCAGCAGCCATACAGGGTGGGACACTGAAGCTTTCTTT. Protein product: CASSHTGWDTEAFF.

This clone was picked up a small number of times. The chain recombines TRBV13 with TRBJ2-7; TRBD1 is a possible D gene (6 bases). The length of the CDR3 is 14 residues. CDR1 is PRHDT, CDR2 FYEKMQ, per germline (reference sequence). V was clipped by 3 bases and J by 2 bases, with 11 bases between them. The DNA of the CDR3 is TGTGCCAGCAGCTTGGCAGGGGAGACCTACGAGCAGTACTTC. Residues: CASSLAGETYEQYF.

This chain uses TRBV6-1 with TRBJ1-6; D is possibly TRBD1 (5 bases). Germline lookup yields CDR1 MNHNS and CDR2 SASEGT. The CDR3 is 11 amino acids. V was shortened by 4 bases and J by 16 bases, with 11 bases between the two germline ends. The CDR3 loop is CASSVGRKLHF. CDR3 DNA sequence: TGTGCCAGCAGTGTGGGGCGGAAACTCCACTTT.

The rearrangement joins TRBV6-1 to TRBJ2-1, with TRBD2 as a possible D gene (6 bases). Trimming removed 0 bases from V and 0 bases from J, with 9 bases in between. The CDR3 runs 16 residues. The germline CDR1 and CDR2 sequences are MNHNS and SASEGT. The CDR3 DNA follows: TGTGCCAGCAGTGAAGCGCTAGCGTACTCCTACAATGAGCAGTTCTTC. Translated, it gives CASSEALAYSYNEQFF.

CDR3 bases: TGTGCCAGCAGCTTTCTCACTAGCGGGGGGGGCACAGATACGCAGTATTTT. This gives the protein CASSFLTSGGGTDTQYF. V is TRBV5-6 and J is TRBJ2-3; 13 bases align to TRBD2. CDR3 length equals 17 residues. J was trimmed by 1 base and V by 2 bases; bases with no gene match: 4. Germline CDR1 reads SGHDT; CDR2 reads YYEEEE. Full variable domain (remainder filled in from reference TRBV5-6 and TRBJ2-3): DAGVTQSPTHLIKTRGQQVTLRCSPKSGHDTVSWYQQALGQGPQFIFQYYEEEERQRGNFPDRFSGHQFPNYSSELNVNALLLGDSALYLCASSFLTSGGGTDTQYFGPGTRLTVL.

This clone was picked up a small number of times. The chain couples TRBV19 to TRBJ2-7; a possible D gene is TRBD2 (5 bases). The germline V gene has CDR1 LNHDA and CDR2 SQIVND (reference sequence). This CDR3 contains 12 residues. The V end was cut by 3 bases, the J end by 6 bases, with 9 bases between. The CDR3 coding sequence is TGTGCCAGTAGTATGTTTGCGGGCGAGCAGTACTTC. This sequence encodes CASSMFAGEQYF. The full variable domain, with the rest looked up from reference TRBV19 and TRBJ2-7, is DGGITQSPKYLFRKEGQNVTLSCEQNLNHDAMYWYRQDPGQGLRLIYYSQIVNDFQKGDIAEGYSVSREKKESFPLTVTSAQKNPTAFYLCASSMFAGEQYFGPGTRLTVT.

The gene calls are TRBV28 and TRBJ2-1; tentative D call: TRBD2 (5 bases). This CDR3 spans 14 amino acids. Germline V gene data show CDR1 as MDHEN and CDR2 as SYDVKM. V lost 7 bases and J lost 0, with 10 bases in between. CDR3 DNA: TGTGCCAGCATGAAGCGGAGCTCCTACAATGAGCAGTTCTTC. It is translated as CASMKRSSYNEQFF.

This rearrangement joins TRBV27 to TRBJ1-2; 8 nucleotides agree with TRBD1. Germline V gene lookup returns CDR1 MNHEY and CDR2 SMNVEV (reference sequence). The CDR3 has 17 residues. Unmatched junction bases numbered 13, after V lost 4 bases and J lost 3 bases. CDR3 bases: TGTGCCAGCAGTTCAAACAGGGGGGTGTCCCCATACTATGGCTACACCTTC. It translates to CASSSNRGVSPYYGYTF.

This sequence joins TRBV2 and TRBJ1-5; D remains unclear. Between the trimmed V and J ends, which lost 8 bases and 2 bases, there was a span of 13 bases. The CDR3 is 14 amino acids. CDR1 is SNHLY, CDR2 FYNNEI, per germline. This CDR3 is CASSPERGNQPQHF. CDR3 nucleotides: TGTGCCAGCTCCCCCGAGCGAGGCAATCAGCCCCAGCATTTT.

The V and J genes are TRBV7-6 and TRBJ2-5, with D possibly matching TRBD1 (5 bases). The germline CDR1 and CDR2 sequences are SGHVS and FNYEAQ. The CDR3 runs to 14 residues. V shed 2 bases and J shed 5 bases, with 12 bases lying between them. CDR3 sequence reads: CASSLMGSGETQYF. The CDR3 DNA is TGTGCCAGCAGCTTAATGGGGTCAGGGGAGACCCAGTACTTC.

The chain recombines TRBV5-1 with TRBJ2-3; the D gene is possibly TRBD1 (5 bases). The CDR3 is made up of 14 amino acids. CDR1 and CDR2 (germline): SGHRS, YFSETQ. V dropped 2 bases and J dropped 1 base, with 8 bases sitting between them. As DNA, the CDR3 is TGCGCCAGCAGCTTCGAACAGGGCACAGATACGCAGTATTTT. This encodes CASSFEQGTDTQYF.

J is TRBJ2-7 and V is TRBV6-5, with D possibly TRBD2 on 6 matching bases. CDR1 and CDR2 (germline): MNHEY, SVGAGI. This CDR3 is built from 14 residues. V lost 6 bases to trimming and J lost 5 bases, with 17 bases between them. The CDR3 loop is CASSRWIGEDEQYF. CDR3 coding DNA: TGTGCCAGCAGCCGATGGATCGGGGAGGACGAGCAGTACTTC.

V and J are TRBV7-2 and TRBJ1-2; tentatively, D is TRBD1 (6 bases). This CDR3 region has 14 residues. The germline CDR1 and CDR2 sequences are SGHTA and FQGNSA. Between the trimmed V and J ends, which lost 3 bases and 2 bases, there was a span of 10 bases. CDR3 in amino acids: CASSFNRENYGYTF. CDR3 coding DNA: TGTGCCAGCAGCTTTAACAGGGAGAACTATGGCTACACCTTC.

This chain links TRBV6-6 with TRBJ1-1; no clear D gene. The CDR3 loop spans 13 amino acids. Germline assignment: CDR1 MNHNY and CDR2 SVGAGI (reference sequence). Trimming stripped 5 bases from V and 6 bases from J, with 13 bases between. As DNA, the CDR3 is TGTGCCAGCAGTGGGAGCCACCCCGCTGAAGCTTTCTTT. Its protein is CASSGSHPAEAFF.